This entry lists 22 T cell receptor beta chains sequenced from one sample in a study of shared clonotypes between healthy human individuals. Sequencing used immunoSEQ multiplex PCR; TCRdb keeps in-frame clones, though not all of them. The table shows approximately 500,000 clones, with around 74% occurring only once. The source material was PBMCs. The receptors here all came from a woman aged 40 to 49 in good health. Some clones in this sample may be carry-over from other donors' samples.

This clone was found a few times. CDR3 nucleotides: TGTGCCAGCACCACTATGCCGGACAGGGGGCTCGAGCAGTACTTC. It codes for CASTTMPDRGLEQYF. This rearrangement joins TRBV6-5 to TRBJ2-7; 11 nucleotides match TRBD1. The junction had 11 bases not matched to a gene; V was cut back by 7 bases and J by 6 bases. The germline V gene has CDR1 MNHEY and CDR2 SVGAGI. CDR3 length equals 15 residues.

This clone showed up just once. The chain has TRBV27 and TRBJ1-4; 9 nucleotides agree with TRBD1. CDR1 and CDR2 (germline): MNHEY, SMNVEV (reference sequence). The CDR3 is 15 residues long. The V and J ends lost 4 bases and 8 bases, in that order; junction bases with no gene match: 8. CDR3 bases: TGTGCCAGCAGTTCTTTCAGGGACAGGGAGGAAAAACTGTTTTTT. It codes for CASSSFRDREEKLFF.

The rearrangement joins TRBV28 to TRBJ1-2; 9 nucleotides line up with TRBD1. Germline V lookup: CDR1 MDHEN, CDR2 SYDVKM. Losses at the gene ends were 1 base for V and 0 bases for J; bases not matched to a gene: 15. The CDR3 is 20 residues long. The CDR3 reads CASSLYGHFETGGTNYGYTF. Here the CDR3 DNA reads TGTGCCAGCAGTTTATACGGACACTTTGAGACAGGGGGGACTAACTATGGCTACACCTTC.

The sample holds a few counts of this clone. The V call is TRBV6-1, the J call TRBJ1-1; no firm D call. Germline CDR1 is MNHNS and CDR2 is SASEGT. There are 12 residues in the CDR3. Between the trimmed V and J ends, which lost 7 bases and 12 bases, there was a span of 18 bases. The CDR3 DNA is TGTGCCAGCATAGGATTTGGAGAGCTTACTTTCTTT. It encodes CASIGFGELTFF.

In its sample, this clone was seen a few times. The chain joins TRBV7-2 to TRBJ1-1; D is unresolved. Looked up from germline, CDR1 is SGHTA and CDR2 is FQGNSA. V shed 2 bases and J shed 6 bases, with 7 bases lying between them. The CDR3 consists of 12 residues. Written as DNA, the CDR3 is TGTGCCAGCAGCTTACGGTCGTCTGAAGCTTTCTTT. This translates into CASSLRSSEAFF.

This sequence joins TRBV5-1 and TRBJ2-5, with TRBD2 matching 8 bases. Germline trimming cut 4 bases from V and 7 bases from J; bases unmatched to any gene: 9. The germline V gene encodes CDR1 SGHRS and CDR2 YFSETQ. There are 14 residues in the CDR3. CDR3 bases: TGCGCCAGCAGCCCCAGCGGGAGTAGTGGGACCCAGTACTTC. It yields the protein CASSPSGSSGTQYF. The entire variable domain, with the rest obtained from reference TRBV5-1 and TRBJ2-5, is as follows: KAGVTQTPRYLIKTRGQQVTLSCSPISGHRSVSWYQQTPGQGLQFLFEYFSETQRNKGNFPGRFSGRQFSNSRSEMNVSTLELGDSALYLCASSPSGSSGTQYFGPGTRLLVL.

CDR3 nucleotide sequence: TGTGCCAGCAGTGAGGACAACCCGGGACGCTACGAGCAGTACTTC. It codes for CASSEDNPGRYEQYF. The J gene is TRBJ2-7, the V gene TRBV6-1; D tentatively reads TRBD1 or TRBD2 (5 bases each). Germline values: CDR1 MNHNS, CDR2 SASEGT. This CDR3 contains 15 residues. V was cut by 3 bases and J by 3 bases, with 15 bases left in between.

The chain has TRBV6-1 and TRBJ2-7; weak D call: TRBD2 (5 bases). The germline V and J ends were trimmed by 2 bases and 1 base, with 12 bases remaining between them. From germline, CDR1 is MNHNS and CDR2 SASEGT. This CDR3 is 15 amino acids long. The CDR3 is CASSETRSGSYEQYF. The CDR3 bases are TGTGCCAGCAGTGAAACCCGCAGCGGTTCCTACGAGCAGTACTTC.

The rearrangement joins TRBV11-2 to TRBJ2-7; D is uncertain. Germline-derived CDR1 and CDR2 are SGHAT and FQNNGV. V lost 1 base and J 2 bases, leaving 9 bases between the germline ends. The length of the CDR3 is 14 residues. The CDR3 region is CASSLAPGTYEQYF. CDR3 in DNA: TGTGCCAGCAGCTTAGCCCCGGGTACCTACGAGCAGTACTTC.

J is TRBJ1-1 and V is TRBV18, with D perhaps TRBD1 (5 bases). Germline-derived CDR1 and CDR2 are KGHSH and LQKENI. Trimming stripped 5 bases from V and 0 bases from J, with 13 bases between. The CDR3 consists of 15 residues. The CDR3 sequence: CASSEIQGMNTEAFF. The DNA for the CDR3 is TGTGCCAGCTCAGAGATTCAGGGTATGAACACTGAAGCTTTCTTT.

In the case of this clone: Other DNA sequences from this sample encode an identical CDR3 as well. This sequence joins TRBV15 and TRBJ2-5; TRBD1 matches at 9 bases. J gave up 5 bases and V 4 bases, and 5 bases lay outside the gene matches. This CDR3 has 14 residues. Germline CDR1 LNHNV, CDR2 YYDKDF (reference sequence). CDR3 bases: TGTGCCACCAGCAAGGGACAGGGTGGCGAGACCCAGTACTTC. Its protein product is CATSKGQGGETQYF.

In this sample, this clone turned up once. Other nucleotide sequences from this sample produce the same CDR3. The chain has TRBV20-1 and TRBJ1-2, with TRBD1 matching over 7 bases. This CDR3 is 10 amino acids long. The trim removed 5 bases at V and 11 bases at J, leaving 5 bases unmatched. Germline CDR1 reads DFQATT; CDR2 reads SNEGSKA (reference sequence). The CDR3 DNA is TGCAGTGCTCGACAGGGTGGGTACACCTTC. This encodes CSARQGGYTF.

The rearrangement uses TRBV2 and TRBJ1-5; no clear D gene. The germline V gene has CDR1 SNHLY and CDR2 FYNNEI. Trimming took off 1 base at V and 6 bases at J, with 16 bases between the two ends. The CDR3 has 16 amino acids. The CDR3 sequence is CASSEGRLGEGQPQHF. In DNA, the CDR3 is TGTGCCAGCAGTGAAGGGAGACTCGGAGAGGGTCAGCCCCAGCATTTT. Together with reference TRBV2 and TRBJ1-5, the CDR3 gives the full variable domain: EPEVTQTPSHQVTQMGQEVILRCVPISNHLYFYWYRQILGQKVEFLVSFYNNEISEKSEIFDDQFSVERPDGSNFTLKIRSTKLEDSAMYFCASSEGRLGEGQPQHFGDGTRLSIL.

A few counts support this clone. The chain uses TRBV6-6 and TRBJ1-5; perhaps TRBD1 as D (5 bases). V lost 2 bases to trimming and J lost 6 bases, with 8 bases between them. Per germline, CDR1 MNHNY and CDR2 SVGAGI (reference sequence). This CDR3 spans 13 amino acids. The CDR3 region has the DNA TGTGCCAGCAGTTACGGGGCGACTCAGCCCCAGCATTTT. Its translation: CASSYGATQPQHF.

This chain joins TRBV10-3 and TRBJ2-5; the D is unclear. The J call is in doubt because the DNA end fits TRBJ2-7 better. Germline lookup yields CDR1 ENHRY and CDR2 SYGVKD. CDR3 length: 12 amino acids. Written as DNA, the CDR3 is TGTGCCATCAGTGAGTCCCTCTACGAGCAGTACTTC. It is translated as CAISESLYEQYF.

About this clone itself: A much larger clone sits a single nucleotide away, making a read error possible. The same CDR3 also results from other DNA sequences found in this sample. DNA of the CDR3: TGTGCCAGCAGCTTGGGCACAGATACGCAGTATTTT. Protein sequence: CASSLGTDTQYF. V is TRBV7-6 and J is TRBJ2-3; D call uncertain. This CDR3 is 12 amino acids long. Deletions cut 3 bases from V and 1 base from J, with 2 bases between. Germline V gene sequence: CDR1 SGHVS, CDR2 FNYEAQ. Using reference TRBV7-6 and TRBJ2-3 for the parts outside the CDR3, the full variable domain is GAGVSQSPRYKVTKRGQDVALRCDPISGHVSLYWYRQALGQGPEFLTYFNYEAQQDKSGLPNDRFSAERPEGSISTLTIQRTEQRDSAMYRCASSLGTDTQYFGPGTRLTVL.

The CDR3 sequence is CASSLGAGDNVWEETQYF. DNA of the CDR3: TGTGCCAGCAGTTTGGGAGCGGGAGATAATGTATGGGAAGAGACCCAGTACTTC. The rearrangement joins TRBV28 to TRBJ2-5, with TRBD2 identical over 8 bases. CDR1 and CDR2 from the germline V gene are MDHEN and SYDVKM. CDR3 length equals 18 residues. Trimming took 3 bases from V and 3 from J; bases not matched to a gene: 15.

The chain joins TRBV9 to TRBJ1-2; D not resolved. V was shortened by 2 bases and J by 2 bases, with 10 bases between the two germline ends. CDR3 length: 14 residues. Germline V gives CDR1 SGDLS, CDR2 YYNGEE. CDR3 nucleotide sequence: TGTGCCAGCAGCGTGGGCAATTTAAACTATGGCTACACCTTC. It is translated as CASSVGNLNYGYTF.

Note on this clone: Other DNA sequences in this specimen translate into the identical CDR3. The chain couples TRBV28 to TRBJ1-2, with 7 bases aligning to TRBD1. In germline, CDR1 is MDHEN, CDR2 SYDVKM. The CDR3 length is 14 residues. With V trimmed by 5 bases and J by 2 bases, 5 bases remained unmatched. CDR3 sequence (DNA): TGTGCCAGCAGTCTACAGGGGCCCAACTATGGCTACACCTTC. This gives the protein CASSLQGPNYGYTF.

The chain couples TRBV11-3 to TRBJ2-1, with a possible D match to TRBD2 (7 bases). CDR3 length equals 15 residues. The germline V gene has CDR1 SGHNT and CDR2 YENEEA. Trimming pared 1 base from V and 7 bases from J, leaving 14 bases between. The CDR3 region has the DNA TGTGCCAGCAGCTTAGTCTCGGCGGGGGCGAATGAGCAGTTCTTC. Amino acid sequence: CASSLVSAGANEQFF.

The gene calls are TRBV7-9 and TRBJ2-7; 13 nucleotides line up with TRBD2. The CDR3 covers 15 residues. The V and J ends lost 4 bases and 5 bases, in that order; junction bases with no gene match: 5. Germline V CDR1 and CDR2: SEHNR, FQNEAQ (reference sequence). In DNA form, the CDR3 reads TGTGCCAGCAGCTACACCGGACTAGCGGGAGACGAGCAGTACTTC. Residues: CASSYTGLAGDEQYF. Together with reference TRBV7-9 and TRBJ2-7, the CDR3 gives the full variable domain: DTGVSQNPRHKITKRGQNVTFRCDPISEHNRLYWYRQTLGQGPEFLTYFQNEAQLEKSRLLSDRFSAERPKGSFSTLEIQRTEQGDSAMYLCASSYTGLAGDEQYFGPGTRLTVT.

This sequence joins TRBV28 and TRBJ2-1; D is ambiguous. The ends were cut back, 5 bases at V and 0 bases at J, with 11 bases in the middle. The germline V gene encodes CDR1 MDHEN and CDR2 SYDVKM. The CDR3 runs 15 residues. In DNA, the CDR3 is TGTGCCAGCAGTACCCGACGGAGCTCCTACAATGAGCAGTTCTTC. Translating it yields CASSTRRSSYNEQFF. The variable domain in full, completed from reference TRBV28 and TRBJ2-1, reads DVKVTQSSRYLVKRTGEKVFLECVQDMDHENMFWYRQDPGLGLRLIYFSYDVKMKEKGDIPEGYSVSREKKERFSLILESASTNQTSMYLCASSTRRSSYNEQFFGPGTRLTVL.